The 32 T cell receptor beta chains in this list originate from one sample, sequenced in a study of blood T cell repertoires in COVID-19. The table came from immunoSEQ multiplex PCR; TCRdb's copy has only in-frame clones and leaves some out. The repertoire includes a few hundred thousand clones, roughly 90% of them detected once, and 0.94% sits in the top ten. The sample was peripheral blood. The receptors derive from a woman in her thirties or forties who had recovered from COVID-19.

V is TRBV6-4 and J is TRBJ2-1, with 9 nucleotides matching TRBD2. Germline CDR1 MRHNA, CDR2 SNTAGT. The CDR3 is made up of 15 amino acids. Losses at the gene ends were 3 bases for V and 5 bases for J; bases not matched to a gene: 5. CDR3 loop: CASSDGERGDNEQFF. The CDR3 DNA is TGTGCCAGCAGTGATGGAGAGCGGGGGGACAATGAGCAGTTCTTC.

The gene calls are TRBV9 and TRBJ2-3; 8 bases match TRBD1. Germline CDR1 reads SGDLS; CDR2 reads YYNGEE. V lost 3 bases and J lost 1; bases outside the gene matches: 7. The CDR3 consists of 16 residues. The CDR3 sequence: CASSAGQGAGTDTQYF. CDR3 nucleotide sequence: TGTGCCAGCAGCGCTGGACAGGGAGCGGGCACAGATACGCAGTATTTT.

The CDR3 nucleotides are TGTGCCAGCAGTTCCCCCCCGGCGGGCTACGAGCAGTACTTC. It is translated as CASSSPPAGYEQYF. This chain connects TRBV28 to TRBJ2-7, with D possibly TRBD2 on 5 matching bases. The germline V and J ends were trimmed by 4 bases and 3 bases, with 13 bases remaining between them. This CDR3 has 14 residues. Germline CDR1 and CDR2: MDHEN and SYDVKM.

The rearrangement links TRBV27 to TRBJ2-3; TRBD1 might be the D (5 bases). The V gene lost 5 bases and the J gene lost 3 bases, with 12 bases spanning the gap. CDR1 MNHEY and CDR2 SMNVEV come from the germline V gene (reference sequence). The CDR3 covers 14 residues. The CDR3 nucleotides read TGTGCCAGCAGTACGCAGACAGTAACAGATACGCAGTATTTT. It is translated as CASSTQTVTDTQYF.

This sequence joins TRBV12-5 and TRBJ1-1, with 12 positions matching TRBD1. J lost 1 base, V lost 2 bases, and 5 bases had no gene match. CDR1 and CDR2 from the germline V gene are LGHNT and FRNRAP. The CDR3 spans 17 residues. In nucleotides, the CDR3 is TGTGCTAGTGGTTTGTTGGGACAGGGGGCTAGGAACACTGAAGCTTTCTTT. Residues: CASGLLGQGARNTEAFF.

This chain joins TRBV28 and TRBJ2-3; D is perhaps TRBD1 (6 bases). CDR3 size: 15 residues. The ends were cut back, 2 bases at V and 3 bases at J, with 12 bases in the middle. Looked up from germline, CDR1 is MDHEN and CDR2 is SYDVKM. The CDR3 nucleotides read TGTGCCAGCAGTTTAGCACAGGGAGAGACAGATACGCAGTATTTT. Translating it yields CASSLAQGETDTQYF.

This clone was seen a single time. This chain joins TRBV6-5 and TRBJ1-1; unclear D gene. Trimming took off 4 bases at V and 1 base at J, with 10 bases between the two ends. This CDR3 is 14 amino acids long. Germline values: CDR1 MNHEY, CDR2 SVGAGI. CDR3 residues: CASSWSRRNTEAFF. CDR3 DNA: TGTGCCAGCAGTTGGTCCAGGCGGAACACTGAAGCTTTCTTT.

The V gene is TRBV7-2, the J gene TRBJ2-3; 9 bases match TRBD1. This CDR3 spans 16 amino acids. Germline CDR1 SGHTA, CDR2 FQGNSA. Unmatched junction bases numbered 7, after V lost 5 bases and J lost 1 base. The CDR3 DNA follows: TGTGCCAGCAGCCCCCGGACAGGGGTGGGCACAGATACGCAGTATTTT. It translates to CASSPRTGVGTDTQYF.

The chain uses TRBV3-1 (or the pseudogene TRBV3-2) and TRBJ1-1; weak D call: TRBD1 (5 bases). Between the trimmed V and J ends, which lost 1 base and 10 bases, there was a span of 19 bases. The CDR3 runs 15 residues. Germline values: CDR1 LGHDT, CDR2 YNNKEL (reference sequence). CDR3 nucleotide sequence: TGTGCCAGCAGCCAAGTTGTAGACAGTCATAATGGAGCTTTCTTT. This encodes CASSQVVDSHNGAFF.

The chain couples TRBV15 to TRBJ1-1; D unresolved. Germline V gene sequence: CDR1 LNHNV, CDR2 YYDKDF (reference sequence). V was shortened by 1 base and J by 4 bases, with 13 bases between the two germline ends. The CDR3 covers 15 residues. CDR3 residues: CATSRVAGLGTEAFF. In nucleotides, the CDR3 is TGTGCCACCAGCAGAGTAGCCGGGTTGGGCACTGAAGCTTTCTTT.

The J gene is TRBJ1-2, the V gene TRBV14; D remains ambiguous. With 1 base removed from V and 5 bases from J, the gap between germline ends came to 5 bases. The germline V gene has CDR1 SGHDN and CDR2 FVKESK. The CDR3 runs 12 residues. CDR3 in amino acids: CASSQGLYGYTF. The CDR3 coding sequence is TGTGCCAGCAGCCAAGGTTTATATGGCTACACCTTC.

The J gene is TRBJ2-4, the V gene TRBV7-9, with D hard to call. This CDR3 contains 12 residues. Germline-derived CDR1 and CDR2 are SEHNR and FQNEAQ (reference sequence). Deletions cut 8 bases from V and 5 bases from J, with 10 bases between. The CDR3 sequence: CASRSAENIQYF. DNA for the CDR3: TGTGCCAGCCGTTCGGCGGAAAACATTCAGTACTTC.

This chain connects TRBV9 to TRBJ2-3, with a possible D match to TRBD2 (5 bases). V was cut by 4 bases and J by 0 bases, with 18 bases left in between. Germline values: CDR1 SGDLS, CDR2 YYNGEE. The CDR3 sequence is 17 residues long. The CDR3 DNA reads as TGTGCCAGCAGCTCCGGCTCTAGCACGTACAGCACAGATACGCAGTATTTT. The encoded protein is CASSSGSSTYSTDTQYF.

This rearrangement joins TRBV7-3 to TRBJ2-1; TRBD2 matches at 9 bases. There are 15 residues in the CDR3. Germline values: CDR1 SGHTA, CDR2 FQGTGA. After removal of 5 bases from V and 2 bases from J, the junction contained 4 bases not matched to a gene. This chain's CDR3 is CASSELAGTYNEQFF. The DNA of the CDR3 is TGTGCCAGCAGCGAACTAGCGGGCACCTACAATGAGCAGTTCTTC.

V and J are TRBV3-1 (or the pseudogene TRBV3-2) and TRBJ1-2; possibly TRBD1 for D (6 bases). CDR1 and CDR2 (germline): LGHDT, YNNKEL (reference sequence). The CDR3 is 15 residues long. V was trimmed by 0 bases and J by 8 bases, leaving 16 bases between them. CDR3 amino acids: CASSQEGARVWGYTF. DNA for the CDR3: TGTGCCAGCAGCCAAGAGGGGGCCAGAGTATGGGGCTACACCTTC.

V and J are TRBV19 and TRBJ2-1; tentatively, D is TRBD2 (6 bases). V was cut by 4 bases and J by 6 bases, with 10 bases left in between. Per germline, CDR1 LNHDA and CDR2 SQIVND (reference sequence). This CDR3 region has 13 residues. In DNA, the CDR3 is TGTGCCAGTAGTAGGGACTTCATCAATGAGCAGTTCTTC. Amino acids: CASSRDFINEQFF.

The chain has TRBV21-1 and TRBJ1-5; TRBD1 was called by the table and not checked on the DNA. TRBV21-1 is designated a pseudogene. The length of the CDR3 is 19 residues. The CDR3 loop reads CASSKAFWQGPESNQPQHF. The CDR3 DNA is TGTGCCAGCAGCAAAGCGTTTTGGCAGGGGCCCGAAAGCAATCAGCCCCAGCATTTT.

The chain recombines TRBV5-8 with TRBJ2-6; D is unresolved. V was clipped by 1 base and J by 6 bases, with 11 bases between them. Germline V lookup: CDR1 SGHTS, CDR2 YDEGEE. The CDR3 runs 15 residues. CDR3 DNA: TGTGCCAGCAGCTTGCGTACTCCCCCGGCCAACGTCCTGACTTTC. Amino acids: CASSLRTPPANVLTF.

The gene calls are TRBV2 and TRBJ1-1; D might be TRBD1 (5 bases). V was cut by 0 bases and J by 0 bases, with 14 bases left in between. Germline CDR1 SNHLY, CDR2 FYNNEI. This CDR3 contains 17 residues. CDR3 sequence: CASSEALNRLMNTEAFF. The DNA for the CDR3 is TGTGCCAGCAGTGAAGCGCTGAACAGGCTTATGAACACTGAAGCTTTCTTT.

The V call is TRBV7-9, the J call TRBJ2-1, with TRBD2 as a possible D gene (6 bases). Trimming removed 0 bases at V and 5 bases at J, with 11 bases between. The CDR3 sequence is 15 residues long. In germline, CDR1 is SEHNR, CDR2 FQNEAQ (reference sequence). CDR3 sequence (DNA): TGTGCCAGCAGCTTAGCTACTAGCTCTAACAATGAGCAGTTCTTC. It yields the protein CASSLATSSNNEQFF.

In nucleotides, the CDR3 is TGTGCCAGCAGTTTTCTTGGGACAGGGAACGAGCAGTACTTC. Amino acid sequence: CASSFLGTGNEQYF. The chain carries TRBV27 and TRBJ2-7, with 9 bases matching TRBD1. The CDR3 is made up of 14 amino acids. V trimming: 3 bases; J trimming: 5 bases; junction bases outside the gene matches: 5. The V gene's germline CDR1 is MNHEY and CDR2 SMNVEV (reference sequence).

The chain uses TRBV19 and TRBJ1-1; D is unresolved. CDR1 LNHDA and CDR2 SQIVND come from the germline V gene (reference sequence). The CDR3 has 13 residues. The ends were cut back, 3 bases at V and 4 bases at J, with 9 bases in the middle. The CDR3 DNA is TGTGCCAGTAGTATGTCGGGAGGCACTGAAGCTTTCTTT. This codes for CASSMSGGTEAFF. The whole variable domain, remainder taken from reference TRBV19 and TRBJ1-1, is DGGITQSPKYLFRKEGQNVTLSCEQNLNHDAMYWYRQDPGQGLRLIYYSQIVNDFQKGDIAEGYSVSREKKESFPLTVTSAQKNPTAFYLCASSMSGGTEAFFGQGTRLTVV.

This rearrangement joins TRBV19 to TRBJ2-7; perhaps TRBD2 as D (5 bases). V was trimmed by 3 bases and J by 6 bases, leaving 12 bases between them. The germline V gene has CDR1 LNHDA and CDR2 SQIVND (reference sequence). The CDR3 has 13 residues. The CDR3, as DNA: TGTGCCAGTAGTATCGGTCTAGCTTCCGAGCAGTACTTC. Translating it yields CASSIGLASEQYF.

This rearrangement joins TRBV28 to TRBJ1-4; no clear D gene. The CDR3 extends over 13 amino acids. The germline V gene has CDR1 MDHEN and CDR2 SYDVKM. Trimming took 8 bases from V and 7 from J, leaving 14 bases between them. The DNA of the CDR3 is TGTGCCAGCGTCAGGCAGGATGCTGAAAAACTGTTTTTT. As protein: CASVRQDAEKLFF.

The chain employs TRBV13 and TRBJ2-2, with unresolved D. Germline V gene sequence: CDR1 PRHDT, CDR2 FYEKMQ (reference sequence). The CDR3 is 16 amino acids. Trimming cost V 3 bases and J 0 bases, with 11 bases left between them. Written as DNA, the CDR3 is TGTGCCAGCAGCTTGGGTAGGCTAGCGAACACCGGGGAGCTGTTTTTT. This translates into CASSLGRLANTGELFF. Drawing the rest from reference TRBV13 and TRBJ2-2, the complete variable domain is AAGVIQSPRHLIKEKRETATLKCYPIPRHDTVYWYQQGPGQDPQFLISFYEKMQSDKGSIPDRFSAQQFSDYHSELNMSSLELGDSALYFCASSLGRLANTGELFFGEGSRLTVL.

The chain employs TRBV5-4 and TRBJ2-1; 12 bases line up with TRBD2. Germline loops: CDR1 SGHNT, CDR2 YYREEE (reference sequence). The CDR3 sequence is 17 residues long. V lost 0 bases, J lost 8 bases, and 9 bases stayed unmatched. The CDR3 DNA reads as TGTGCCAGCAGCTTGGCCGCAGGACTAGCGGGGACCGATGAGCAGTTCTTC. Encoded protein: CASSLAAGLAGTDEQFF.

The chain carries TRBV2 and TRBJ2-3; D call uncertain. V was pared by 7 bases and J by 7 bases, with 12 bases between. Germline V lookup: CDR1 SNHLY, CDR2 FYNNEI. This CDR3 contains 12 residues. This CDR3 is CASTLQQNTQYF. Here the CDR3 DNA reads TGTGCCAGCACCCTACAGCAGAATACGCAGTATTTT.

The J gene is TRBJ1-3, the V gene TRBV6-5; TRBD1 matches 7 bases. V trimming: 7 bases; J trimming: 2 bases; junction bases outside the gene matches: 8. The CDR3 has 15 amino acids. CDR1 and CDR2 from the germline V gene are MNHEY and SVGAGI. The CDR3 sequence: CASTRDSLPGNTIYF. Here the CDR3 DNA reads TGTGCCAGCACCCGGGACAGTCTTCCTGGAAACACCATATATTTT.

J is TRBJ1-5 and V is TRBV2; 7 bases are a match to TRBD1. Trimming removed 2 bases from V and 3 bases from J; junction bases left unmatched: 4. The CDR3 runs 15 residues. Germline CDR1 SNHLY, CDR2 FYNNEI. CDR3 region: CASSEQGGDNQPQHF. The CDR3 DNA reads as TGTGCCAGCAGTGAACAGGGGGGCGACAATCAGCCCCAGCATTTT.

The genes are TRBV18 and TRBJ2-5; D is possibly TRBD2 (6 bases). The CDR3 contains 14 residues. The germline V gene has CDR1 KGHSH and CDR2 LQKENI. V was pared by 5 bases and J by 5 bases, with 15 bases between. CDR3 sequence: CASSERERVETQYF. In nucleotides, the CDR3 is TGTGCCAGCTCAGAACGGGAGCGGGTCGAGACCCAGTACTTC.

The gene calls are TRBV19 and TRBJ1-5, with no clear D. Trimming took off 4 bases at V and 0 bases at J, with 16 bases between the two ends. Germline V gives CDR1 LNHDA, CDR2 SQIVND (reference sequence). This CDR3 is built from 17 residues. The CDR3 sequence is CASSTSSTRASNQPQHF. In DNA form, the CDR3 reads TGTGCCAGTAGTACCTCTTCGACGAGGGCTAGCAATCAGCCCCAGCATTTT. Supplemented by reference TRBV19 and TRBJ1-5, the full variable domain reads DGGITQSPKYLFRKEGQNVTLSCEQNLNHDAMYWYRQDPGQGLRLIYYSQIVNDFQKGDIAEGYSVSREKKESFPLTVTSAQKNPTAFYLCASSTSSTRASNQPQHFGDGTRLSIL.

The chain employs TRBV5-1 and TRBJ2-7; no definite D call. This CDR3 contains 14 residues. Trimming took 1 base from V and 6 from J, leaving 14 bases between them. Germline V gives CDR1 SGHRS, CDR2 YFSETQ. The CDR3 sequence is CASSLSGFYPEQYF. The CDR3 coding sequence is TGCGCCAGCAGCTTGAGTGGTTTCTACCCCGAGCAGTACTTC. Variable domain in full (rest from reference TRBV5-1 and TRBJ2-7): KAGVTQTPRYLIKTRGQQVTLSCSPISGHRSVSWYQQTPGQGLQFLFEYFSETQRNKGNFPGRFSGRQFSNSRSEMNVSTLELGDSALYLCASSLSGFYPEQYFGPGTRLTVT.